The clone carrying this T cell receptor (beta chain) was found many times. What it recognizes is unknown. The source of the sample is a study of T cell repertoires in cytomegalovirus infection. General study results and limits: In two of eight donors, the top clonotype was HLA-C-restricted CMV-specific.

TCRdb called the reads again in MiXCR, with one record for every CDR3 protein. Among roughly 76,000 distinct CDR3 sequences listed, approximately 3.7% were seen once. The V gene's germline CDR1 is MNHEY and CDR2 SVGAGI. V lost 7 bases and J 1 base, leaving 16 bases between the germline ends. CDR3 length: 15 amino acids. The V and J genes are TRBV6-5 and TRBJ1-1, with D tentatively TRBD1 (5 bases). This TCR derives from a human donor in good health (CMV status not recorded). Some clones in this sample may be carry-over from other donors' samples. What was sequenced was PBMCs. The CDR3, as DNA: TGTGCCAGCATCCCACCCGGACAACCGAACACTGAAGCTTTCTTT. Encoded protein: CASIPPGQPNTEAFF.